This T cell receptor beta chain was recovered during a study of T cell responses to AZD1222 COVID-19 vaccine. Whole-study results and caveats: Only a handful of AZD1222 recipients, more than 5 in all, had baseline seropositivity. No repertoire was sampled before or during the peak T cell response, only after it. CD4 TCRs covered the whole spike, strongest at regions 160-218 and 743-854. White British people made up most donors, females outnumbered males, and clonal diversity was possibly underestimated.

Note on this clone: Its specificity is unknown.

Sequencing was performed with immunoSEQ multiplex PCR; in TCRdb, only in-frame clones are kept and a portion is missing. The sample gives about 200,000 clones, 85% to 95% of which show up once; about 1% is in the top ten. V was cut by 6 bases and J by 0 bases, with 9 bases left in between. The germline V gene has CDR1 MNHEY and CDR2 SVGAGI. The CDR3 totals 13 residues. This TCR was recovered from an adult in good health. V and J are TRBV6-5 and TRBJ2-7; D perhaps matches TRBD1 (6 bases). The specimen was peripheral blood, collected on day 0 of MenACWY control vaccination. The CDR3, as DNA: TGTGCCAGCAGCCAGGGGAACTCCTACGAGCAGTACTTC. Protein sequence: CASSQGNSYEQYF.